This T cell receptor (beta chain) was sequenced during a study of cytomegalovirus exposure and HLA in healthy donors. The overall study: Early release data held 85 million or so unique TCRs from HLA-typed donors.

The germline V and J ends were trimmed by 1 base and 7 bases, with 14 bases remaining between them. This CDR3 comprises 15 residues. Germline V gene lookup returns CDR1 SGHDT and CDR2 YYEEEE. Comment on this clone: Its antigen is as yet unknown.

In the PCR, 60 Vbeta and 13 Jbeta primers were used. Some clones are missing from TCRdb's copy, which holds only in-frame ones; the method was immunoSEQ multiplex PCR. The profile shows fewer than 250,000 clones, approximately 79% of them singletons. Study-wide points: A later look showed TCR association rates differing by HLA locus, highest for DRB1 and lowest for HLA-C. TRBV6-2, TRBV6-3 and some other V segments were excluded as indistinguishable.

The source material was PBMCs. This receptor was taken from a young woman in good health and CMV-seronegative. J is TRBJ1-4 and V is TRBV5-6; D is possibly TRBD1 (5 bases). CDR3 loop: CASSLLQGGVEKLFF. The CDR3 DNA reads TGTGCCAGCAGCTTGTTGCAGGGCGGTGTTGAAAAACTGTTTTTT.